This TCR beta chain derives from a study of blood T cell repertoires in COVID-19. In the study overall: T cells, B-cell-depleted T cells, or PBMCs supplied cDNA or gDNA.

TCRdb's table, derived via immunoSEQ multiplex PCR, lists solely in-frame clones and lacks some. The sample contains about 230,000 clones, over 65% of which appear only once. V was shortened by 0 bases and J by 2 bases, with 7 bases between the two germline ends. The CDR3 extends over 14 amino acids. The germline V gene has CDR1 SGHRS and CDR2 YFSETQ. The chain recombines TRBV5-1 with TRBJ2-3; D unresolved. The specimen was peripheral blood. The TCR was taken from a woman aged 70-85 years with active or convalescent COVID-19. The CDR3 nucleotides read TGCGCCAGCAGCTTGGTTCTAGTCACAGATACGCAGTATTTT. Its translation: CASSLVLVTDTQYF.